These 3 T cell receptor beta chains came from one sample sequenced in a study of T cells in Graves' hyperthyroidism and ophthalmopathy. Amplified regions were TCR beta CDR3 sequences from RNA transcripts. HTBI primers drove first-round RT-PCR of the TCR CDR3. Via MiXCR, TCRdb re-called the multiplex PCR reads, giving one row per CDR3 protein. The sample contains approximately 740,000 distinct CDR3 sequences, around 15% of which appear only once. The sequenced sample consisted of blood. All receptors come from a woman under 30 with Graves' hyperthyroidism.

This clonotype was found a few times. The rearrangement uses TRBV19 and TRBJ2-7; D not resolved. The CDR3 is 16 residues long. V dropped 5 bases and J dropped 3 bases, with 20 bases sitting between them. CDR1 and CDR2 from the germline V gene are LNHDA and SQIVND (reference sequence). In nucleotides, the CDR3 is TGTGCCAGTAGTGTCAGACCCGAACCCCAATTCTACGAGCAGTACTTC. This translates into CASSVRPEPQFYEQYF.

The chain employs TRBV6-1 and TRBJ2-1, with D uncertain. The CDR3 is made up of 17 amino acids. Germline-derived CDR1 and CDR2 are MNHNS and SASEGT. With 8 bases removed from V and 5 bases from J, the gap between germline ends came to 25 bases. CDR3 bases: TGTGCCAGCCGACTTTTCGTTAGATCTCAAGGCAACAATGAGCAGTTCTTC. This encodes CASRLFVRSQGNNEQFF.

The chain couples TRBV4-1 to TRBJ2-7; 9 nucleotides line up with TRBD2. V was clipped by 1 base and J by 7 bases; unmatched bases: 11. The V gene's germline CDR1 is MGHRA and CDR2 YSYEKL. This CDR3 has 16 amino acids. In nucleotides, the CDR3 is TGCGCCAGCAGCCAAGTCGGCGGGAGGGCCCCCAAAGAGCAGTACTTC. As protein: CASSQVGGRAPKEQYF.